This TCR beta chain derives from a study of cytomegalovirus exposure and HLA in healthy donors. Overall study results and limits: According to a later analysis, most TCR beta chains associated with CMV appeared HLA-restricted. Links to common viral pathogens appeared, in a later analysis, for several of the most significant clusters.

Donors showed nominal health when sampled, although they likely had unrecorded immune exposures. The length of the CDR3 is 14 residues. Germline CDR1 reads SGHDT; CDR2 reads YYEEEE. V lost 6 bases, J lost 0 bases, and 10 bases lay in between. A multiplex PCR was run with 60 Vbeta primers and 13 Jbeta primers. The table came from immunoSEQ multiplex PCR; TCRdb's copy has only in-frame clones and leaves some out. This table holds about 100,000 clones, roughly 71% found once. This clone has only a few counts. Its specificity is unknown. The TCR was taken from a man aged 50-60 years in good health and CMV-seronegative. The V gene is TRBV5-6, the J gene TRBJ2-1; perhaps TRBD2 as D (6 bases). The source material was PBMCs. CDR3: CASNVGGSYNEQFF. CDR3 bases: TGTGCCAGCAATGTGGGGGGCTCCTACAATGAGCAGTTCTTC.